The table lists the clone carrying this T cell receptor beta chain with many counts. The CDR3 sequence is 13 residues long. From germline, CDR1 is MNHEY and CDR2 SVGAGI. V shed 4 bases, J shed 5 bases, and the junction held 2 bases outside the gene matches. This record comes from a study of neurological immune-mediated disorders. The cDNA was generated by 5'RACE with 10-nucleotide random UMIs. One entry per CDR3 protein, called by TCRdb with MiXCR from the 5' RACE reads. The sample has roughly 75,000 distinct CDR3 sequences, around 2.6% seen once. This sequence originates from a woman aged 30 to 39 with multiple sclerosis. The V and J genes are TRBV6-5 and TRBJ2-1; 7 positions agree with TRBD2. Specimen: PBMCs. The CDR3 protein is CASSWEGHNEQFF. The DNA of the CDR3 is TGTGCCAGCAGTTGGGAGGGCCACAATGAGCAGTTCTTC.